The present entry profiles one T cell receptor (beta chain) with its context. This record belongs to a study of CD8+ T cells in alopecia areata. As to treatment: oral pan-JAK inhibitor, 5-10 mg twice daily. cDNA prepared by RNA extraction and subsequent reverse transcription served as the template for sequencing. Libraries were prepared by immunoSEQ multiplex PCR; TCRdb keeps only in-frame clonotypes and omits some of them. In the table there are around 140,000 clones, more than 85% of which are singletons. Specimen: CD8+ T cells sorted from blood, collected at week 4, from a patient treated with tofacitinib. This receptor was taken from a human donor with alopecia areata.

The chain's CDR3 is CASSLGTAYYGYTF. DNA of the CDR3: TGTGCCAGCAGCTTGGGGACAGCCTACTATGGCTACACCTTC. The chain carries TRBV5-4 and TRBJ1-2, with D possibly being TRBD1 (6 bases). Trimming removed 0 bases at V and 3 bases at J, with 9 bases between. This CDR3 region has 14 residues. Germline loops: CDR1 SGHNT, CDR2 YYREEE (reference sequence).